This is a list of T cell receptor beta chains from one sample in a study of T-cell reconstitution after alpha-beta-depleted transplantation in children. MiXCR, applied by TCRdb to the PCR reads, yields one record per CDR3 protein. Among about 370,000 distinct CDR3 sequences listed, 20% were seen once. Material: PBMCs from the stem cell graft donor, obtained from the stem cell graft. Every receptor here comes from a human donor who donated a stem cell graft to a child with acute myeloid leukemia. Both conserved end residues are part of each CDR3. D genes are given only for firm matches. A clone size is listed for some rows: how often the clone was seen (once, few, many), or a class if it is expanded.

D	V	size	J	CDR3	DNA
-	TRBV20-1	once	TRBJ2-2	CSAVSANTGELFF	TGCAGTGCTGTGTCCGCGAACACCGGGGAGCTGTTTTTT
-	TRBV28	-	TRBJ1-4	CASDSPGAANEKLFF	TGTGCCAGTGACTCTCCGGGGGCGGCTAATGAAAAACTGTTTTTT
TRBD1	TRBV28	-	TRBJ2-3	CASSPDRGQDTQYF	TGTGCCAGCAGCCCGGACAGGGGGCAAGATACGCAGTATTTT
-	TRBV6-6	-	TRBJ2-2	CASSYIEEELFF	TGTGCCAGCAGTTACATTGAGGAGGAGCTGTTTTTT
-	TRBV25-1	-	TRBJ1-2	CASSEIVGYGYTF	TGTGCCAGCAGTGAAATCGTGGGATATGGCTACACCTTC
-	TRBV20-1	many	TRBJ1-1	CSVTQRHTEVFF	TGCAGTGTTACACAGAGACACACTGAAGTTTTCTTT
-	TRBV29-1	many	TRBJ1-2	CSVEGSGGYGYTF	TGCAGCGTTGAAGGGAGCGGTGGCTATGGCTACACCTTC
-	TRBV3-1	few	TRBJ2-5	CASSRWETQYF	TGTGCCAGCAGCCGGTGGGAGACCCAGTACTTC
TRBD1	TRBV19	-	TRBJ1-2	CASSIIDRGLGYTF	TGTGCCAGTAGTATAATTGACAGGGGCCTCGGCTACACCTTC
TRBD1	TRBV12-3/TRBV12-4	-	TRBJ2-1	CASSFLTGTNEQFF	TGTGCCAGCAGTTTCTTGACAGGGACCAATGAGCAGTTCTTC
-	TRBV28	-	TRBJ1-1	CASTAWEGSDTEAFF	TGTGCCAGCACAGCCTGGGAAGGTTCGGACACTGAAGCTTTCTTT
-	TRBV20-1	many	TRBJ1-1	CSARDRPGGAFF	TGCAGTGCTAGAGATCGCCCAGGTGGAGCTTTCTTT
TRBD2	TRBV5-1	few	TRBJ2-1	CASSRRTGLAVNNEQFF	TGCGCCAGCAGCCGTAGGACGGGACTAGCAGTCAACAATGAGCAGTTCTTC
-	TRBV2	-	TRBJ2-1	CASPESAAGKQFF	TGTGCCAGCCCGGAGTCGGCGGCTGGCAAGCAGTTCTTC
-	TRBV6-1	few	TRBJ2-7	CASRVDREPYYEQYF	TGTGCCAGCAGGGTAGACCGCGAACCCTACTACGAGCAGTACTTC
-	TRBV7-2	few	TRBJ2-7	CASSLFLASSYEQYF	TGTGCCAGCAGCTTGTTTCTAGCGTCATCCTACGAGCAGTACTTC
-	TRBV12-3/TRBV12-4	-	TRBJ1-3	CASTLRGYGGNTIYF	TGTGCCAGCACTCTCAGGGGCTATGGCGGAAACACCATATATTTT
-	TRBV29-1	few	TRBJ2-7	CSVEVSGSSYEQYF	TGCAGCGTTGAAGTATCCGGCTCCAGCTACGAGCAGTACTTC
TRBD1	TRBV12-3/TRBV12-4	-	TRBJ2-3	CASSWTGGKDTQYF	TGTGCCAGCAGTTGGACAGGGGGGAAGGATACGCAGTATTTT
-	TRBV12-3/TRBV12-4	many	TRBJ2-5	CASSFRRGETQYF	TGTGCCAGCAGTTTCAGGCGGGGAGAGACCCAGTACTTC
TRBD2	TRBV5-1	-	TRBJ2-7	CASSSLGASGIGEQYF	TGCGCCAGCAGCTCCTTGGGAGCTAGCGGGATTGGGGAGCAGTACTTC
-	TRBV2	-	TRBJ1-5	CASSERASNQPQHF	TGTGCCAGCAGTGAGAGGGCGAGCAATCAGCCCCAGCATTTT
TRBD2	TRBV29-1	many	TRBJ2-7	CSVEAGTSGKSYEQYF	TGCAGCGTTGAAGCCGGGACTAGCGGTAAATCCTACGAGCAGTACTTC
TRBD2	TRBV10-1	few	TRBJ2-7	CASSESRGTSGTTYEQYF	TGCGCCAGCAGTGAGTCTAGAGGGACTAGCGGGACCACCTACGAGCAGTACTTC
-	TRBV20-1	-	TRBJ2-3	CCARLATSTDTQYF	TGCTGTGCTAGGCTAGCGACTAGCACAGATACGCAGTATTTT
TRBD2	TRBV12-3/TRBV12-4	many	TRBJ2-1	CASSPGTSGRALRNEQFF	TGTGCCAGCAGTCCTGGGACTAGCGGGAGGGCTTTGCGGAATGAGCAGTTCTTC
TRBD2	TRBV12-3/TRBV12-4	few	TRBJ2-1	CASSLLVLAGGYEQFF	TGTGCCAGCAGTTTACTGGTACTAGCGGGAGGCTATGAGCAGTTCTTC
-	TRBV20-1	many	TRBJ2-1	CSWRTGSSYNEQFF	TGCAGTTGGCGAACCGGGAGCTCCTACAATGAGCAGTTCTTC
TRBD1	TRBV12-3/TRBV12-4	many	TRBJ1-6	CASSLGDSRNSPLHF	TGTGCCAGCAGCTTGGGGGACAGTCGAAATTCACCCCTCCACTTT
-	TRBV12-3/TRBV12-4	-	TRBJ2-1	CASSLLLVSSYNEQFF	TGTGCCAGCAGCCTTCTTCTAGTCAGCTCCTACAATGAGCAGTTCTTC
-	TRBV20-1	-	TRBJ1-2	CSATRDLPGYTF	TGCAGTGCGACTCGGGATCTTCCTGGCTACACCTTC
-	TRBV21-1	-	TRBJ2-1	CASSKGFRYRALYNEQFF	TGTGCCAGCAGCAAAGGGTTCCGATATCGGGCGCTCTACAATGAGCAGTTCTTC
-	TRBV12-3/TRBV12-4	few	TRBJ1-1	CASSFGQNDGNTEAFF	TGTGCCAGCAGTTTCGGACAGAACGACGGGAACACTGAAGCTTTCTTT
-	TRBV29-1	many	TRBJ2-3	CSVEGSATSPTDTQYF	TGCAGCGTGGAAGGGTCCGCCACCTCCCCCACAGATACGCAGTATTTT
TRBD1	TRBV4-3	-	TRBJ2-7	CASSQDRVGEQYF	TGCGCCAGCAGCCAGGACAGGGTGGGCGAGCAGTACTTC